Shown below are 24 T cell receptor beta chains from a single sample sequenced in a study of control samples from healthy donors and cancer patients (dated by TCRdb to 2020 to 2021). Library generation was performed with the immunoSEQ multiplex PCR assay. The clones in this table, taken by TCRdb from immuneACCESS, are in-frame only. Not every clone is retained; where verified, under half of the shortfall comes from an unresolved V gene, and the cause of the rest is unknown. This sample gives fewer than 90,000 clones in total; over 75% of them show up just once. The ten top clones hold about 26% of the sample. Sequencing used blood. These TCRs come from a man aged 50 to 59 in good health.

The V gene is TRBV27, the J gene TRBJ2-7; D may be TRBD1 (5 bases). CDR3 length: 14 residues. CDR1 and CDR2 from the germline V gene are MNHEY and SMNVEV (reference sequence). V was cut by 10 bases and J by 1 base, with 17 bases left in between. Here the CDR3 reads CAKGLPTQSYEQYF. CDR3 sequence (DNA): TGTGCCAAGGGGTTGCCGACGCAATCCTACGAGCAGTACTTC.

The chain carries TRBV9 and TRBJ1-6; no firm D call. The CDR3 is 16 amino acids. Trimming left V 3 bases short and J 14 bases short, with 24 bases between. Germline CDR1 and CDR2: SGDLS and YYNGEE. This CDR3 is CASSAYSNPSLLSLHF. CDR3 DNA sequence: TGTGCCAGCAGCGCCTACTCGAACCCCAGTCTATTGTCCCTCCACTTT.

This chain connects TRBV6-4 to TRBJ2-1; 8 positions match TRBD1. In germline, CDR1 is MRHNA, CDR2 SNTAGT. Trimming at V came to 4 bases and at J to 3 bases, leaving 5 bases not matched to a gene. CDR3 size: 15 residues. The CDR3 protein is CASSGGTGFYNEQFF. The CDR3 bases are TGTGCCAGCAGTGGGGGGACAGGTTTCTACAATGAGCAGTTCTTC.

The chain employs TRBV30 and TRBJ2-3, with D maybe TRBD2 (5 bases). CDR1 and CDR2 from the germline V gene are GTSNPN and SVGIG (reference sequence). The CDR3 has 15 amino acids. Trimming took 4 bases from V and 8 from J, leaving 22 bases between them. The CDR3 DNA reads as TGTGCCTGGAACACGGGGAGTGGTGTGCAAGTTACGCAGTATTTT. Its protein product is CAWNTGSGVQVTQYF.

The V and J genes are TRBV24-1 and TRBJ2-3, with 7 positions matching TRBD2. CDR1 is KGHDR, CDR2 SFDVKD, per germline. This CDR3 has 15 amino acids. The trim removed 5 bases at V and 4 bases at J, leaving 8 bases unmatched. CDR3 loop: CATSGTSVSPDTQYF. Written as DNA, the CDR3 is TGTGCCACCAGTGGGACTAGTGTCTCGCCAGATACGCAGTATTTT.

The chain couples TRBV7-8 to TRBJ2-7; 13 nucleotides agree with TRBD2. J was trimmed by 2 bases and V by 1 base; bases with no gene match: 8. Germline-derived CDR1 and CDR2 are SGHVS and FQNEAQ. This CDR3 is built from 18 residues. CDR3 coding DNA: TGTGCCAGCAGCTTAGAAGGTGGGACTAGCGGGGCCGCCTACGAGCAGTACTTC. Its protein is CASSLEGGTSGAAYEQYF.

The chain uses TRBV9 and TRBJ2-2; TRBD1 is a possible D gene (5 bases). V dropped 1 base and J dropped 4 bases, with 14 bases sitting between them. Germline lookup yields CDR1 SGDLS and CDR2 YYNGEE. The CDR3 runs 16 residues. The CDR3 region has the DNA TGTGCCAGCAGCGTATTGATCAGGGCCGCCACCGGGGAGCTGTTTTTT. Protein sequence: CASSVLIRAATGELFF.

The chain has TRBV27 and TRBJ2-7; TRBD1 matches 9 bases. V gave up 0 bases and J gave up 9 bases; unmatched junction bases: 9. The CDR3 covers 15 residues. CDR1 is MNHEY, CDR2 SMNVEV, per germline (reference sequence). The CDR3: CASSLSGQGVSWQYF. DNA for the CDR3: TGTGCCAGCAGTTTATCGGGACAGGGAGTCTCGTGGCAGTACTTC.

This chain uses TRBV27 with TRBJ2-2, with TRBD1 matching 9 bases. V lost 8 bases and J lost 4; bases outside the gene matches: 2. CDR3 length equals 13 residues. Germline CDR1 is MNHEY and CDR2 is SMNVEV (reference sequence). CDR3 in amino acids: CASQTGGTGELFF. CDR3 nucleotides: TGTGCCAGCCAGACAGGGGGCACCGGGGAGCTGTTTTTT.

The chain carries TRBV7-8 and TRBJ2-1, with TRBD2 matching over 9 bases. The CDR3 is 15 amino acids. V lost 7 bases and J lost 7; bases outside the gene matches: 11. The germline V gene has CDR1 SGHVS and CDR2 FQNEAQ. Here the CDR3 reads CASTRTSDQRNEQFF. Written as DNA, the CDR3 is TGTGCCAGCACCCGGACTAGCGACCAACGAAATGAGCAGTTCTTC. The full variable domain, with the rest looked up from reference TRBV7-8 and TRBJ2-1, is GAGVSQSPRYKVAKRGQDVALRCDPISGHVSLFWYQQALGQGPEFLTYFQNEAQLDKSGLPSDRFFAERPEGSVSTLKIQRTQQEDSAVYLCASTRTSDQRNEQFFGPGTRLTVL.

As regards this clone: One junction end does not reproduce the germline sequence, and a read error may be involved. The rearrangement uses TRBV25-1 and TRBJ2-5, with D possibly being TRBD2 (5 bases). This CDR3 has 15 residues. CDR1 and CDR2 from the germline V gene are MGHDK and SYGVNS. The CDR3 DNA follows: TGTGCCAGCAGTGACGGACCTATTTTGGGAGAGATCCAGTACTTC. Translating gives CASSDGPILGEIQYF.

The chain is built from TRBV5-1 and TRBJ2-3, with 8 positions matching TRBD1. This CDR3 spans 15 amino acids. J lost 2 bases, V lost 1 base, and 3 bases had no gene match. Germline CDR1 SGHRS, CDR2 YFSETQ. This CDR3 reads CASSLQGASTDTQYF. Written as DNA, the CDR3 is TGCGCCAGCAGCTTGCAGGGGGCGTCCACAGATACGCAGTATTTT.

The rearrangement links TRBV30 to TRBJ2-5, with a weak D call TRBD1 (6 bases). V lost 7 bases and J 5 bases, leaving 23 bases between the germline ends. Germline CDR1 and CDR2: GTSNPN and SVGIG (reference sequence). The CDR3 has 15 residues. CDR3 DNA sequence: TGTGCCTCTGGGGCAGGGGCCAGCTCCGGGGAGACCCAGTACTTC. Protein: CASGAGASSGETQYF. Combining the CDR3 with reference TRBV30 and TRBJ2-5 gives the whole variable domain SQTIHQWPATLVQPVGSPLSLECTVEGTSNPNLYWYRQAAGRGLQLLFYSVGIGQISSEVPQNLSASRPQDRQFILSSKKLLLSDSGFYLCASGAGASSGETQYFGPGTRLLVL.

This chain links TRBV7-9 with TRBJ1-1; D is possibly TRBD1 (6 bases). Germline V gene sequence: CDR1 SEHNR, CDR2 FQNEAQ (reference sequence). The CDR3 length is 14 residues. Deletions cut 2 bases from V and 4 bases from J, with 11 bases between. This chain's CDR3 is CASSLPTGTTEAFF. The DNA for the CDR3 is TGTGCCAGCAGCTTACCCACAGGGACCACTGAAGCTTTCTTT.

This sequence joins TRBV7-6 and TRBJ1-2; D is undetermined. The germline CDR1 and CDR2 sequences are SGHVS and FNYEAQ. V was cut by 1 base and J by 4 bases, with 13 bases left in between. The CDR3 length is 15 residues. CDR3 amino acids: CASSLDGSFFYGYTF. DNA of the CDR3: TGTGCCAGCAGCTTAGATGGCTCCTTTTTCTATGGCTACACCTTC.

The sample holds a few counts of this clone. V usage is TRBV7-3 and J usage is TRBJ1-3, with a tentative D call TRBD1 (5 bases). Per germline, CDR1 SGHTA and CDR2 FQGTGA. This CDR3 has 16 amino acids. The V and J ends lost 1 base and 2 bases respectively, with 12 bases between them. This chain's CDR3 is CASSLKDWGTGNTIYF. The CDR3 DNA sequence: TGTGCCAGCAGCTTAAAGGATTGGGGGACTGGAAACACCATATATTTT.

As for this clone: The junction departs from the called germline gene at one end, perhaps through a read error. This chain joins TRBV12-3 or TRBV12-4 and TRBJ1-2; D remains ambiguous. The CDR3 has 12 amino acids. CDR3 sequence: CASSLGTYGCTF. For the CDR3, the DNA is TGTGCCAGCAGTTTAGGGACGTATGGCTGCACCTTC.

The chain has TRBV7-9 and TRBJ2-7, with D perhaps assigned TRBD1 or TRBD2 (5 bases each). Germline CDR1 reads SEHNR; CDR2 reads FQNEAQ (reference sequence). Trimming took off 5 bases at V and 3 bases at J, with 14 bases between the two ends. This CDR3 contains 14 residues. The CDR3 DNA sequence: TGTGCCAGCAGCACGACCCGGGACGGCTACGAGCAGTACTTC. Protein: CASSTTRDGYEQYF. The full variable domain, completed using reference TRBV7-9 and TRBJ2-7, is DTGVSQNPRHKITKRGQNVTFRCDPISEHNRLYWYRQTLGQGPEFLTYFQNEAQLEKSRLLSDRFSAERPKGSFSTLEIQRTEQGDSAMYLCASSTTRDGYEQYFGPGTRLTVT.

The J gene is TRBJ2-1, the V gene TRBV5-1, with TRBD1 matching over 11 bases. CDR1 SGHRS and CDR2 YFSETQ come from the germline V gene. The CDR3 extends over 14 amino acids. V lost 4 bases to trimming and J lost 7 bases; unmatched junction nucleotides: 4. CDR3 in amino acids: CASSRGTGGNEQFF. CDR3 DNA sequence: TGCGCCAGCAGCCGAGGGACAGGGGGTAATGAGCAGTTCTTC.

The chain couples TRBV6-5 to TRBJ2-7, with 7 bases aligning to TRBD1. Germline V gives CDR1 MNHEY, CDR2 SVGAGI. This CDR3 is 14 amino acids long. The junction had 3 bases not matched to a gene; V was cut back by 0 bases and J by 4 bases. Here the CDR3 DNA reads TGTGCCAGCAGTTACTCGACAGGGCTTTACGAGCAGTACTTC. Its protein is CASSYSTGLYEQYF.

J is TRBJ2-5 and V is TRBV27; 8 bases fit TRBD1. Germline CDR1 MNHEY, CDR2 SMNVEV (reference sequence). V dropped 5 bases and J dropped 5; count of bases not matched to a gene: 7. The CDR3 consists of 14 residues. The CDR3 protein is CASSPPGGAETQYF. In nucleotides, the CDR3 is TGTGCCAGCAGTCCCCCAGGGGGCGCTGAGACCCAGTACTTC.

V gene TRBV11-2 combines with J gene TRBJ2-5, with 7 bases that match TRBD2. The CDR3 consists of 15 residues. V lost 3 bases to trimming and J lost 3 bases; unmatched junction nucleotides: 7. Germline lookup yields CDR1 SGHAT and CDR2 FQNNGV. The CDR3 sequence: CASSFPTGGEETQYF. The CDR3 bases are TGTGCCAGCAGCTTCCCGACTGGGGGGGAAGAGACCCAGTACTTC.

This clone came up a few times. This rearrangement joins TRBV5-1 to TRBJ2-3, with 7 bases matching TRBD2. The CDR3 is 13 residues long. J lost 3 bases, V lost 10 bases, and 8 bases had no gene match. CDR1 SGHRS and CDR2 YFSETQ come from the germline V gene. The CDR3 sequence is CAASGGSTDTQYF. CDR3 nucleotides: TGCGCCGCTAGCGGCGGGAGTACAGATACGCAGTATTTT.

V and J are TRBV21-1 and TRBJ2-3; the DNA was not compared with TRBD2, the D call given in the table. TRBV21-1 is labeled a pseudogene. The CDR3 sequence is 18 residues long. The CDR3 loop reads CASSKGLAGDQSTDTQYF. The CDR3 DNA sequence: TGTGCCAGCAGCAAGGGACTAGCGGGAGATCAAAGCACAGATACGCAGTATTTT.